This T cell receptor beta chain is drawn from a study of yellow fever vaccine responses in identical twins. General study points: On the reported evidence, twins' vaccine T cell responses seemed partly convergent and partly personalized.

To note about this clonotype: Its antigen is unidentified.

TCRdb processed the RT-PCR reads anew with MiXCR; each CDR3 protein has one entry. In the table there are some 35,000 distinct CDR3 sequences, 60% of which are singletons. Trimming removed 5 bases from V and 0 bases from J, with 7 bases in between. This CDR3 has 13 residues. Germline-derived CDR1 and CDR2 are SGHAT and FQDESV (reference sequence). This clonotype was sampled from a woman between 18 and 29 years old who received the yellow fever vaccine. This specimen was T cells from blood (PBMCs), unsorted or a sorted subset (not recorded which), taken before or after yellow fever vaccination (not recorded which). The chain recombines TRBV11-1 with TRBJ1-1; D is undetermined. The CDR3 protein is CASSPWLNTEAFF. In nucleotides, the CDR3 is TGTGCCAGCAGCCCATGGTTGAACACTGAAGCTTTCTTT. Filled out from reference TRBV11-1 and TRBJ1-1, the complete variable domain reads EAEVAQSPRYKITEKSQAVAFWCDPISGHATLYWYRQILGQGPELLVQFQDESVVDDSQLPKDRFSAERLKGVDSTLKIQPAELGDSAMYLCASSPWLNTEAFFGQGTRLTVV.